The 25 T cell receptor beta chains presented below share a single source sample, sequenced in a study of T cells after yellow fever vaccination. One entry per CDR3 protein results from TCRdb running MiXCR on the 5' RACE reads. Among 300,000 to 400,000 distinct CDR3 sequences listed, around 8.1% were seen once. Sequences were derived from PBMCs, sampled more than 40 days after the first yellow fever vaccination. The receptors stem from a young man who received the YFV17D yellow fever vaccine.

In its sample, this clonotype was seen a few times. This chain joins TRBV7-8 and TRBJ2-3, with a weak D call TRBD1 (5 bases). V lost 4 bases, J lost 6 bases, and 14 bases lay in between. Germline loops: CDR1 SGHVS, CDR2 FQNEAQ. The CDR3 sequence is 14 residues long. The CDR3 region is CASSSTTVVDTQYF. The CDR3 nucleotides read TGTGCCAGCAGCTCCACGACAGTAGTGGATACGCAGTATTTT.

This clonotype has at least ten counts. V usage is TRBV5-1 and J usage is TRBJ1-1, with no clear D. Deletions cut 0 bases from V and 0 bases from J, with 9 bases between. The germline gives CDR1 SGHRS, CDR2 YFSETQ. The CDR3 length is 15 residues. CDR3 residues: CASSLGPGMNTEAFF. CDR3 bases: TGCGCCAGCAGCTTGGGCCCCGGCATGAACACTGAAGCTTTCTTT.

This chain connects TRBV5-1 to TRBJ2-7; 7 bases agree with TRBD2. The V gene end was trimmed by 7 bases and the J gene end by 0 bases; junction bases not matched to a gene: 10. This CDR3 comprises 15 residues. Germline CDR1 SGHRS, CDR2 YFSETQ. The CDR3 coding sequence is TGCGCCAGCCAGCCGGCGCGGGGGACCTCCTACGAGCAGTACTTC. It codes for CASQPARGTSYEQYF.

The table lists this clonotype with many counts. The chain combines TRBV5-1 with TRBJ2-1, with D possibly TRBD1 on 6 matching bases. The CDR3 extends over 17 amino acids. Trimming left V 1 base short and J 2 bases short, with 16 bases between. Germline V gene data show CDR1 as SGHRS and CDR2 as YFSETQ. This chain's CDR3 is CASSLLAGASPYNEQFF. In DNA, the CDR3 is TGCGCCAGCAGCTTGCTGGCAGGGGCAAGCCCCTACAATGAGCAGTTCTTC.

This clonotype has more than one count but fewer than ten. The CDR3 loop reads CASSVGTSGGHEQFF. The CDR3 bases are TGTGCCAGCAGCGTAGGGACTAGCGGGGGGCATGAGCAGTTCTTC. The rearrangement joins TRBV9 to TRBJ2-1; 14 bases agree with TRBD2. CDR3 length: 15 residues. Germline CDR1 reads SGDLS; CDR2 reads YYNGEE. V trimming: 0 bases; J trimming: 8 bases; junction bases outside the gene matches: 1.

The sample holds a few counts of this clonotype. This chain links TRBV24-1 with TRBJ2-1, with D perhaps given as TRBD1 or TRBD2 (6 bases each). The CDR3 is 13 amino acids. Germline V gives CDR1 KGHDR, CDR2 SFDVKD. V lost 7 bases and J 7 bases, leaving 13 bases between the germline ends. The CDR3 region is CATSRGGRNEQFF. DNA for the CDR3: TGTGCCACCAGCAGGGGTGGGAGGAATGAGCAGTTCTTC.

This clonotype showed up just a few times. The CDR3 sequence is CASSFAGGPEETQYF. The CDR3 bases are TGCGCCAGCAGCTTTGCGGGGGGGCCGGAGGAGACCCAGTACTTC. The chain combines TRBV5-1 with TRBJ2-5; 9 nucleotides match TRBD2. The CDR3 runs to 15 residues. CDR1 is SGHRS and CDR2 is YFSETQ in the germline V gene. V shed 2 bases, J shed 5 bases, and the junction held 7 bases outside the gene matches.

The CDR3 spells CASRKQGNNGYTF. The DNA for the CDR3 is TGTGCCAGCAGGAAACAGGGTAATAACGGCTACACCTTC. V and J are TRBV6-1 and TRBJ1-2; the D gene is possibly TRBD1 (6 bases). V was trimmed by 6 bases and J by 8 bases, leaving 16 bases between them. CDR3 length: 13 amino acids. Germline CDR1 MNHNS, CDR2 SASEGT.

Ten or more counts support this clonotype. V is TRBV7-9 and J is TRBJ1-3; no definite D call. V lost 2 bases to trimming and J lost 0 bases, with 8 bases between them. CDR1 and CDR2 (germline): SEHNR, FQNEAQ (reference sequence). This CDR3 is 15 amino acids long. CDR3: CASSLRGDSGNTIYF. The CDR3 DNA follows: TGTGCCAGCAGCTTACGTGGGGACTCTGGAAACACCATATATTTT. The full variable domain, its missing parts supplied by reference TRBV7-9 and TRBJ1-3, is DTGVSQNPRHKITKRGQNVTFRCDPISEHNRLYWYRQTLGQGPEFLTYFQNEAQLEKSRLLSDRFSAERPKGSFSTLEIQRTEQGDSAMYLCASSLRGDSGNTIYFGEGSWLTVV.

A few counts support this clonotype. The chain links TRBV5-1 to TRBJ1-1; D is uncertain. Germline V gene lookup returns CDR1 SGHRS and CDR2 YFSETQ. The CDR3 length is 12 residues. V was pared by 0 bases and J by 11 bases, with 11 bases between. This CDR3 reads CASSLAGRAAFF. The DNA of the CDR3 is TGCGCCAGCAGCTTGGCAGGTCGGGCGGCTTTCTTT.

This clonotype has ten or more counts. This chain connects TRBV2 to TRBJ1-6; D is unclear. Germline CDR1 and CDR2: SNHLY and FYNNEI. This CDR3 is built from 13 residues. Trimming shortened V by 7 bases and J by 12 bases, and 16 bases separated the two germline ends. The CDR3 region is CASIKVLREPLHF. The CDR3 DNA sequence: TGTGCCAGCATTAAAGTACTGCGCGAACCCCTCCACTTT.

In its sample, this clonotype was seen a few times. CDR3 loop: CASSQEADRVQNIQYF. In nucleotides, the CDR3 is TGCGCCAGCAGCCAAGAGGCTGACAGGGTCCAAAACATTCAGTACTTC. This rearrangement joins TRBV4-1 to TRBJ2-4, with 7 bases that match TRBD1. The CDR3 is 16 residues long. From germline, CDR1 is MGHRA and CDR2 YSYEKL. The trim removed 0 bases at V and 5 bases at J, leaving 7 bases unmatched.

Only a few counts were recorded for this clonotype. The CDR3 region is CASSDNFGTGELFF. DNA for the CDR3: TGTGCCAGCAGTGACAATTTTGGCACCGGGGAGCTGTTTTTT. The chain links TRBV6-2 or TRBV6-3 to TRBJ2-2; no clear D. Germline lookup yields CDR1 MNHEY and CDR2 SVGEGT. Trimming removed 5 bases from V and 4 bases from J, with 11 bases in between. The CDR3 runs 14 residues.

This chain links TRBV5-1 with TRBJ2-4; unclear D gene. Between the trimmed V and J ends, which lost 0 bases and 0 bases, there was a span of 4 bases. The CDR3 spans 14 residues. From germline, CDR1 is SGHRS and CDR2 YFSETQ. CDR3 sequence reads: CASSLELAKNIQYF. In nucleotides, the CDR3 is TGCGCCAGCAGCTTGGAACTAGCCAAAAACATTCAGTACTTC.

The chain couples TRBV5-6 to TRBJ2-1, with D perhaps TRBD2 (5 bases). The V end lost 7 bases, the J end lost 5 bases, and 16 bases lay between the germline ends. CDR3 size: 14 residues. Germline V gene sequence: CDR1 SGHDT, CDR2 YYEEEE. In DNA form, the CDR3 reads TGTGCCAGCGGCCCCGGGGTCCGGCACAATGAGCAGTTCTTC. Its protein is CASGPGVRHNEQFF.

This clonotype was detected many times. The chain joins TRBV4-1 to TRBJ2-1; 12 nucleotides agree with TRBD2. There are 16 residues in the CDR3. Germline CDR1 MGHRA, CDR2 YSYEKL. V was clipped by 2 bases and J by 3 bases; unmatched bases: 2. The DNA of the CDR3 is TGCGCCAGCAGCCAACTAGCGGGGGGGGTCTACAATGAGCAGTTCTTC. As protein: CASSQLAGGVYNEQFF.

This chain links TRBV7-2 with TRBJ1-1; D not resolved. With 4 bases removed from V and 6 bases from J, the gap between germline ends came to 15 bases. The CDR3 length is 14 residues. Germline CDR1 is SGHTA and CDR2 is FQGNSA. The CDR3 loop reads CASSSPGEWAEAFF. The CDR3 DNA follows: TGTGCCAGCAGCTCCCCTGGGGAGTGGGCTGAAGCTTTCTTT.

This clonotype was detected only a few times. This chain connects TRBV4-1 to TRBJ1-2, with D possibly TRBD1 on 5 matching bases. V shed 0 bases and J shed 2 bases, with 22 bases lying between them. The CDR3 consists of 19 residues. Germline CDR1 and CDR2: MGHRA and YSYEKL. The CDR3, as DNA: TGCGCCAGCAGCCAAGATACCGCCGACAGTCGACTCGGAAACTATGGCTACACCTTC. This gives the protein CASSQDTADSRLGNYGYTF.

This clonotype was counted at least ten times. This chain links TRBV10-3 with TRBJ2-3; the D is unclear. The length of the CDR3 is 12 residues. The V end was cut by 6 bases, the J end by 6 bases, with 10 bases between. Per germline, CDR1 ENHRY and CDR2 SYGVKD. CDR3 loop: CAIRIAGDTQYF. In nucleotides, the CDR3 is TGTGCCATCAGAATAGCTGGGGATACGCAGTATTTT.

This clonotype was picked up a small number of times. The rearrangement joins TRBV10-3 to TRBJ1-5, with D perhaps TRBD1 (6 bases). The CDR3 is 14 residues long. CDR1 and CDR2 from the germline V gene are ENHRY and SYGVKD. V gave up 10 bases and J gave up 4 bases, with 17 bases separating them. This CDR3 is CATRTGQTNQPQHF. The CDR3 coding sequence is TGTGCCACGCGGACCGGACAGACAAATCAGCCCCAGCATTTT.

There are a few counts of this clonotype. The chain carries TRBV5-1 and TRBJ1-2; D possibly corresponds to TRBD1 (6 bases). This CDR3 is built from 15 residues. With 5 bases removed from V and 0 bases from J, the gap between germline ends came to 14 bases. The V gene's germline CDR1 is SGHRS and CDR2 YFSETQ. The CDR3 DNA reads TGCGCCAGCAGTAAAGGACAGCCAGCTAACTATGGCTACACCTTC. It is translated as CASSKGQPANYGYTF.

V usage is TRBV4-1 and J usage is TRBJ1-5, with 8 positions matching TRBD1. Per the germline V gene, CDR1 is MGHRA and CDR2 is YSYEKL. Trimming took 1 base from V and 2 from J; bases not matched to a gene: 10. The CDR3 length is 18 residues. The CDR3 region has the DNA TGCGCCAGCAGCCAAGTGGGAGGCAGGGGGCTAGGCAATCAGCCCCAGCATTTT. Residues: CASSQVGGRGLGNQPQHF.

This clonotype occurred a few times. The J gene is TRBJ1-5, the V gene TRBV4-1, with 8 bases that match TRBD1. The CDR3 has 15 residues. Per germline, CDR1 MGHRA and CDR2 YSYEKL. The ends lost 1 base at V and 8 bases at J; junction bases unmatched: 7. CDR3 amino acids: CASSQAGQGSKPQHF. CDR3 nucleotides: TGCGCCAGCAGCCAAGCCGGACAGGGTAGCAAGCCCCAGCATTTT.

The chain uses TRBV20-1 and TRBJ2-1, with D possibly TRBD1 on 5 matching bases. Deletions cut 3 bases from V and 2 bases from J, with 17 bases between. The CDR3 has 16 residues. In germline, CDR1 is DFQATT, CDR2 SNEGSKA (reference sequence). The CDR3 loop reads CSASGFRQNPYNEQFF. The DNA of the CDR3 is TGCAGTGCTAGTGGGTTTCGACAGAACCCCTACAATGAGCAGTTCTTC.

V usage is TRBV20-1 and J usage is TRBJ2-7, with TRBD1 matching 7 bases. CDR1 is DFQATT and CDR2 is SNEGSKA in the germline V gene (reference sequence). V was clipped by 2 bases and J by 2 bases; unmatched bases: 3. CDR3 size: 13 residues. CDR3 residues: CSARPQGAYEQYV. In DNA, the CDR3 is TGCAGTGCTAGACCGCAGGGGGCCTACGAGCAGTACGTC.